This T cell receptor (beta chain) stems from a study of blood T cells in healthy people across ages. Study-level findings and limits: Reliance upon unsorted PBMCs precluded definitive naive versus antigen-experienced comparison. More naive CD4+ cells and higher diversity were found in long-lived than in aged donors.

The germline gives CDR1 SGHTA, CDR2 FQGTGA. The length of the CDR3 is 15 residues. Of note for this clonotype: The antigen remains undetermined.

Sample-barcoded 5' priming and a J-beta primer mix drove a second PCR of roughly 6 to 12 cycles. TCRdb reanalysed the 5' RACE reads using MiXCR and keeps one entry per CDR3 protein. The sample contains 550,000 to 750,000 distinct CDR3 sequences, around 21% of which appear only once. This receptor was obtained from a man between 65 and 80 years old in good health. The chain carries TRBV7-3 and TRBJ2-5; TRBD2 agrees at 10 bases. Judging by the DNA end, TRBJ2-1 fits better; the J call may be wrong. The sample consisted of blood. The CDR3 DNA sequence: TGTGCCAGCAGCTTGCGACTAGCGGGCTCCGGGGAGCAGTTCTTC. Translating it yields CASSLRLAGSGEQFF.